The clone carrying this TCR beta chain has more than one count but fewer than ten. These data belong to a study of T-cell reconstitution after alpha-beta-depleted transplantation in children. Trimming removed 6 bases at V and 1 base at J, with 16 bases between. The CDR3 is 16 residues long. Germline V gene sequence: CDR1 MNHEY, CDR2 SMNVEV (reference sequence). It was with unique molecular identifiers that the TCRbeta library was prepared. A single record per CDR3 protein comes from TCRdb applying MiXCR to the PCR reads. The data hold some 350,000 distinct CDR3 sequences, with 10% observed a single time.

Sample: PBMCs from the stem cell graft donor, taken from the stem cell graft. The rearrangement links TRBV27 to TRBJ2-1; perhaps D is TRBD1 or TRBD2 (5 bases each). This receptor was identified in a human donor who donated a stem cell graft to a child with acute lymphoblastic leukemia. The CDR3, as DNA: TGTGCCAGCAGCTCGACTGGGTGGGGGTCCTACAATGAGCAGTTCTTC. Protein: CASSSTGWGSYNEQFF.